The 7 T cell receptor beta chains given below trace back to one sample, sequenced in a study of read filtering for tumor transcriptome and immune sequencing. The library was built from 400 to 500 ng RNA with molecular barcoded adaptors for alpha/delta and beta/gamma chains. TCRdb recomputed calls from the reads with MiXCR, one row per CDR3 protein. The sample includes 100,000 to 150,000 distinct CDR3 sequences, around 13% seen only once; the top ten take 6.5% to 9%. The sample consisted of a population of CD138-negative cells sorted from bone marrow. The receptors derive from a donor aged 40 or older with multiple myeloma.

On this clonotype: Just one base apart from a much larger clone, this may be a read error. The CDR3 DNA follows: TGCGCCGGCAGCAACGCGCCGGGACTAGCGGGAGGGACCTACAATGAGCAGTTCTTC. It codes for CAGSNAPGLAGGTYNEQFF. The V and J genes are TRBV4-1 and TRBJ2-1; 16 bases are a match to TRBD2. CDR1 and CDR2 (germline): MGHRA, YSYEKL. The CDR3 has 19 residues.

This clonotype was picked up a small number of times. The chain joins TRBV11-2 to TRBJ2-7, with D tentatively TRBD1 (5 bases). Germline lookup yields CDR1 SGHAT and CDR2 FQNNGV. The CDR3 is made up of 14 amino acids. V was pared by 4 bases and J by 2 bases, with 12 bases between. The CDR3 DNA reads as TGTGCCAGCAGCTCAGAGGCAGGGACCTACGAGCAGTACTTC. Translating it yields CASSSEAGTYEQYF.

This clonotype was detected a few times. The chain uses TRBV2 and TRBJ1-1; D is uncertain. Germline CDR1 is SNHLY and CDR2 is FYNNEI. V was clipped by 2 bases and J by 0 bases, with 7 bases between them. The CDR3 is 14 amino acids. As DNA, the CDR3 is TGTGCCAGCAGTGAATCAAGACTGAACACTGAAGCTTTCTTT. It encodes CASSESRLNTEAFF.

In its sample, this clonotype was seen many times. The chain is built from TRBV7-8 and TRBJ2-2; a weak D match, TRBD2 (6 bases). CDR1 is SGHVS and CDR2 is FQNEAQ in the germline V gene. The CDR3 extends over 15 amino acids. Trimming stripped 5 bases from V and 6 bases from J, with 16 bases between. CDR3 in DNA: TGTGCCAGCAGCCCAACGGTGCGGGACGCCGGGGAGCTGTTTTTT. As protein: CASSPTVRDAGELFF.

The chain employs TRBV5-1 and TRBJ1-1, with 10 bases aligning to TRBD1. V dropped 4 bases and J dropped 6; count of bases not matched to a gene: 15. This CDR3 contains 17 residues. CDR1 and CDR2 from the germline V gene are SGHRS and YFSETQ. DNA for the CDR3: TGCGCCAGCAGCCTGGAACTTGCCGGGACAGGGGACCCTGAAGCTTTCTTT. Residues: CASSLELAGTGDPEAFF.

At least ten counts were recorded for this clonotype. The chain combines TRBV20-1 with TRBJ1-1; D is undetermined. Germline assignment: CDR1 DFQATT and CDR2 SNEGSKA (reference sequence). Trimming took off 4 bases at V and 11 bases at J, with 14 bases between the two ends. This CDR3 region has 11 residues. The CDR3 region is CSAMAELRAFF. The CDR3 nucleotides are TGCAGTGCTATGGCCGAGCTAAGGGCTTTCTTT.

This clonotype was picked up a small number of times. V usage is TRBV5-1 and J usage is TRBJ2-7; no clear D. Per germline, CDR1 SGHRS and CDR2 YFSETQ. V was shortened by 0 bases and J by 5 bases, with 6 bases between the two germline ends. The CDR3 is made up of 12 amino acids. This chain's CDR3 is CASSLAPDEQYF. The CDR3 DNA is TGCGCCAGCAGCTTGGCCCCCGACGAGCAGTACTTC.